This paragraph reports one T cell receptor beta chain. Antigen unknown. The CDR3 covers 17 residues. V trimming: 2 bases; J trimming: 1 base; junction bases outside the gene matches: 10. Germline loops: CDR1 SGHRS, CDR2 YFSETQ. TRB was amplified from about 260-540 ng of blood genomic DNA. This entry belongs to a study of T and B cells in COVID-19 patients. The wider study: Critical illness requiring mechanical ventilation or extracorporeal membrane oxygenation affected three fifths of the roughly 20 active-infection patients.

Study results and caveats: Patients with COVID-19 reportedly showed strongly skewed T cell receptor beta variable and joining gene usage. Of about 2,400 TCR clusters found only in the recovered cohort, a few dozen had low generation probability. Highly clonal in active COVID-19, TRB repertoires exceeded healthy-donor diversity and richness at recovery.

TRB rearrangements were amplified by multiplex PCR with BIOMED2 TRB-A/B primers. TCRdb analysed the multiplex PCR reads with MiXCR anew, one entry per CDR3 protein. The table lists around 15,000 distinct CDR3 sequences, 25% to 30% of them singletons. V gene TRBV5-1 combines with J gene TRBJ2-3; TRBD1 agrees at 7 bases. This clonotype was obtained from a human donor who had recovered from COVID-19. Specimen: blood. CDR3 sequence reads: CASSLDFDRVGTDTQYF. The CDR3 nucleotides read TGCGCCAGCAGCTTAGACTTCGACAGGGTTGGCACAGATACGCAGTATTTT.